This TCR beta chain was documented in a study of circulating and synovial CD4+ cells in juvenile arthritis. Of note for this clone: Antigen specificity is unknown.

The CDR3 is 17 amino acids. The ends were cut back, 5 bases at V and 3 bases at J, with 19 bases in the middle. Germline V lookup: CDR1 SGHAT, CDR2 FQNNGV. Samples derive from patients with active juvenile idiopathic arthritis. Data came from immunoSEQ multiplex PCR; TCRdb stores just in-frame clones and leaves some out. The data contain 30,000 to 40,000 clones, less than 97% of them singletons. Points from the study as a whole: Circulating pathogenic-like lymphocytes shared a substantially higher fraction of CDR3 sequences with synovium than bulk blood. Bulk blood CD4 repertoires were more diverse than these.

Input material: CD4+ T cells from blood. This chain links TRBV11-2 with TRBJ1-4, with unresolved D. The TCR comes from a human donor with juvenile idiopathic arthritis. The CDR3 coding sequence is TGTGCCAGCAGCCCATCTCTCGCGGTACGGCCTAATGAAAAACTGTTTTTT. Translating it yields CASSPSLAVRPNEKLFF.